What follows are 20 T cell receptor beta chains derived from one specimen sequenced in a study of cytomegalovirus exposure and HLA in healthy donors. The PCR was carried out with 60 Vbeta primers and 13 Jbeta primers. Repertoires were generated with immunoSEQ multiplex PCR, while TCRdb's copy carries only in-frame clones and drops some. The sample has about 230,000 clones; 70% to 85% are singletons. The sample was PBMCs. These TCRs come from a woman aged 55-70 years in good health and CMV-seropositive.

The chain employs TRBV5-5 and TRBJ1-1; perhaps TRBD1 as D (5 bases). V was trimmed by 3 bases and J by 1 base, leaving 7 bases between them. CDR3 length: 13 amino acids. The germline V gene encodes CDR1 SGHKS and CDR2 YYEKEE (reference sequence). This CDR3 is CASSSTGNTEAFF. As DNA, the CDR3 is TGTGCCAGCAGCTCAACAGGGAACACTGAAGCTTTCTTT.

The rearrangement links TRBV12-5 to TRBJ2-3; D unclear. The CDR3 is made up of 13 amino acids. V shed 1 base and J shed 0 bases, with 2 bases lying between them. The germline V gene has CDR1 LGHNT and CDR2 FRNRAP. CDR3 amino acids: CASGLASTDTQYF. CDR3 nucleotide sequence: TGTGCTAGTGGTTTGGCGAGCACAGATACGCAGTATTTT.

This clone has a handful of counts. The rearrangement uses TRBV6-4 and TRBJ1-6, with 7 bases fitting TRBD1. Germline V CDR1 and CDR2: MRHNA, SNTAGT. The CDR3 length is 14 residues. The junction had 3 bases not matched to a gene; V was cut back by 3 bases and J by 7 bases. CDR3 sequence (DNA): TGTGCCAGCAGTGAGGGGACAGTAAATTCACCCCTCCACTTT. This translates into CASSEGTVNSPLHF.

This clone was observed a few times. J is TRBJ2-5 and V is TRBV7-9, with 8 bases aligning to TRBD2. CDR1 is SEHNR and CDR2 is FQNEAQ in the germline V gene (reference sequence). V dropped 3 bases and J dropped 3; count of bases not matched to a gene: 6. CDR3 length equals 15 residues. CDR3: CASSFHTSGKETQYF. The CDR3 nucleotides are TGTGCCAGCAGCTTCCATACTAGCGGAAAAGAGACCCAGTACTTC. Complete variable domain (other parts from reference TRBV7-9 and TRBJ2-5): DTGVSQNPRHKITKRGQNVTFRCDPISEHNRLYWYRQTLGQGPEFLTYFQNEAQLEKSRLLSDRFSAERPKGSFSTLEIQRTEQGDSAMYLCASSFHTSGKETQYFGPGTRLLVL.

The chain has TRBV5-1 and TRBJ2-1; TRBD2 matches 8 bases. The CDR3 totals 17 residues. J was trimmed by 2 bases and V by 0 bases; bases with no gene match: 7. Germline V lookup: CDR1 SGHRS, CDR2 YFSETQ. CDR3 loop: CASSLGPGRGAYNEQFF. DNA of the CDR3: TGCGCCAGCAGCTTGGGGCCCGGGCGGGGGGCCTACAATGAGCAGTTCTTC.

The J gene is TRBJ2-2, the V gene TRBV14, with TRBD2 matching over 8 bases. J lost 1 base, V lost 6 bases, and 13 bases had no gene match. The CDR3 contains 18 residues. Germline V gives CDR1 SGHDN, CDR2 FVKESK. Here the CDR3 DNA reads TGTGCCAGCAGAGACAACACAGGAGCGGGGGAGAACACCGGGGAGCTGTTTTTT. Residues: CASRDNTGAGENTGELFF.

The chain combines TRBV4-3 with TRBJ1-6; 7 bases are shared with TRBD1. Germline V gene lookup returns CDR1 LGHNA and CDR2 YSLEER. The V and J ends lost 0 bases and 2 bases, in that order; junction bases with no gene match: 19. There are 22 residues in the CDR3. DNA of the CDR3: TGCGCCAGCAGCCAAGACTTTTTTTCCCCCGGACAGGTGCCCACCTATAATTCACCCCTCCACTTT. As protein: CASSQDFFSPGQVPTYNSPLHF.

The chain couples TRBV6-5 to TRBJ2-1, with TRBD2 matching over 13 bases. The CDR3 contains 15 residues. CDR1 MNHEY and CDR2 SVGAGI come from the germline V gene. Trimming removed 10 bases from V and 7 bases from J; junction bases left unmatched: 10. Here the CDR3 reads CATGRTSGRGNEQFF. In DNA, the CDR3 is TGTGCCACCGGGCGGACTAGCGGGAGAGGAAATGAGCAGTTCTTC.

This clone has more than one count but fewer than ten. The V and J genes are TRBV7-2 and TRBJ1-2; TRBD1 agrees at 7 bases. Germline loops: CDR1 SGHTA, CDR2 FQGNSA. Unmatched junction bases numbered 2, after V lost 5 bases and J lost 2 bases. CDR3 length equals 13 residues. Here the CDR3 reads CASSRDRNYGYTF. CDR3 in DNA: TGTGCCAGCAGCCGGGACAGAAACTATGGCTACACCTTC.

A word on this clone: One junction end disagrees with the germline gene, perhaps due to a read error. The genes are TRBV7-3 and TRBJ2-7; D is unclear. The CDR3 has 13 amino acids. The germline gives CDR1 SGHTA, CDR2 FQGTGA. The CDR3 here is CASARSGSFEQYF. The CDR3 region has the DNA TGTGCCAGCGCGCGATCAGGATCCTTCGAGCAGTACTTC.

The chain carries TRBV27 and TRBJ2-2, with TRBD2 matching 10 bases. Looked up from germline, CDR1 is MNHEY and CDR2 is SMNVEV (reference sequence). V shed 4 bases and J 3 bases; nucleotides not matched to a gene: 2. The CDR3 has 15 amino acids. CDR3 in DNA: TGTGCCAGCAGTTACGGACTAGCGGACACCGGGGAGCTGTTTTTT. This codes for CASSYGLADTGELFF.

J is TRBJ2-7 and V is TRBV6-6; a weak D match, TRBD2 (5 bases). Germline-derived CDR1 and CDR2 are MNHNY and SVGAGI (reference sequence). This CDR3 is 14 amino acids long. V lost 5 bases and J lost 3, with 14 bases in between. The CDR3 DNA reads TGTGCCAGCAGTCGAGGAGCGGCTTACTACGAGCAGTACTTC. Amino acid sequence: CASSRGAAYYEQYF.

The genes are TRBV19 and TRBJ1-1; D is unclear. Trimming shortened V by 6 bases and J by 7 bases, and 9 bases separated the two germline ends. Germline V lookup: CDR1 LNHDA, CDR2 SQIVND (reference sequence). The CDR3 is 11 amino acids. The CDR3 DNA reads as TGTGCCAGTAGCACCATACTTGAAGCTTTCTTT. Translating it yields CASSTILEAFF.

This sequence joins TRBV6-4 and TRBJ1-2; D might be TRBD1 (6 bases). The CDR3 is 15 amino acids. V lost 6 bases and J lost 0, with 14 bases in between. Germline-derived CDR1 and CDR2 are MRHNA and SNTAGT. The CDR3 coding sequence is TGTGCCAGCAGCTGGACAGCTAACACTAACTATGGCTACACCTTC. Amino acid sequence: CASSWTANTNYGYTF.

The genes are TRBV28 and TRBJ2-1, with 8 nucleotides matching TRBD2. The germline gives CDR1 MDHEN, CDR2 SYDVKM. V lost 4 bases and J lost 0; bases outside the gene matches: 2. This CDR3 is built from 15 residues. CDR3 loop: CASSSAGVSYNEQFF. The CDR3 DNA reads TGTGCCAGCAGTTCAGCGGGGGTCTCCTACAATGAGCAGTTCTTC.

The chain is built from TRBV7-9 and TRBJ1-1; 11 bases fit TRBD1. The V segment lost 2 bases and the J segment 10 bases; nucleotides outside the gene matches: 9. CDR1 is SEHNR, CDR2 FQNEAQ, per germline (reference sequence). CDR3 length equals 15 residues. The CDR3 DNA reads TGTGCCAGCAGCTTATCCCGGACAGGGGGCAGAGGAGCTTTCTTT. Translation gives CASSLSRTGGRGAFF.

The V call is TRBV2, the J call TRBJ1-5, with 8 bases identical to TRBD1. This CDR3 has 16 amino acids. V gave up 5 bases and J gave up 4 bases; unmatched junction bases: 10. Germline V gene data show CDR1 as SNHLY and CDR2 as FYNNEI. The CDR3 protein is CASSRTARTGNQPQHF. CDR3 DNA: TGTGCCAGCAGTAGAACCGCCCGGACAGGGAATCAGCCCCAGCATTTT.

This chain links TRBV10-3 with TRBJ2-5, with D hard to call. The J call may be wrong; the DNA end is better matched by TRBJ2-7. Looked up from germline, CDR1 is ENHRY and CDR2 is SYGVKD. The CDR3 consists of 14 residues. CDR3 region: CAISESSSYYEQYF. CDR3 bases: TGTGCCATCAGTGAGTCATCGTCATACTACGAGCAGTACTTC.

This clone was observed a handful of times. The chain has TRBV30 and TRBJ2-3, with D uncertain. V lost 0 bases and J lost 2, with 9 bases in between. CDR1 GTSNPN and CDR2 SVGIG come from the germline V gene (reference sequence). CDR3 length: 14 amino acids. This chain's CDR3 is CAWSVTGITDTQYF. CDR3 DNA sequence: TGTGCCTGGAGTGTTACGGGTATCACAGATACGCAGTATTTT.

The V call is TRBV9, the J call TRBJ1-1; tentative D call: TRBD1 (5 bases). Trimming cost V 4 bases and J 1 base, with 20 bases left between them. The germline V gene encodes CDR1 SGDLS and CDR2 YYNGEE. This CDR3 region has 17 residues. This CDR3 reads CASSPDRAFYGNTEAFF. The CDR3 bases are TGTGCCAGCAGCCCAGACAGAGCCTTTTATGGGAACACTGAAGCTTTCTTT.